The following is a TCR beta chain sequence with its context. There are 17 residues in the CDR3. CDR1 is MNHEY, CDR2 SMNVEV, per germline (reference sequence). V lost 2 bases and J lost 1, with 16 bases in between. The entry originates in a study of response to subunit inactivated influenza vaccine. In TCRdb, the RT-PCR reads were re-called with MiXCR into one record per CDR3 protein. The sample includes around 470,000 distinct CDR3 sequences, approximately 7.2% of them seen just once. The specimen comprised PBMCs from blood, sampled 23 months after vaccination. This TCR was sampled from a man aged 50 to 69 who received an inactivated influenza vaccine. The genes are TRBV27 and TRBJ2-3, with a possible D match to TRBD2 (7 bases). CDR3 nucleotides: TGTGCCAGCAGTTTAGAGAGGGGGGGCCTCGGCACAGATACGCAGTATTTT. This codes for CASSLERGGLGTDTQYF.